This note documents a single T cell receptor beta chain sequence. This specimen comes from a study of blood T cell repertoires in COVID-19. Study-level background: Researchers got acute and convalescent COVID-19 samples from the United States, Italy and Spain. Sources were T cells, B-cell-depleted T cells, or PBMCs; the material itself was cDNA or gDNA.

In the source study's methods: By means of reference gene primer amplification, nucleated cell counts were estimated. Repertoires were generated with immunoSEQ multiplex PCR, while TCRdb's copy carries only in-frame clones and drops some. The V and J calls and clone size are taken from that table; D and trimming were inferred from the DNA. The sample has fewer than 250,000 clones; roughly nine tenths are singletons. This receptor was taken from a man in his 70s with acute or convalescent COVID-19. Sequenced sample: peripheral blood.

The DNA of the CDR3 is TGTGCCAGCAGCGTAGAACAGGTGTTTGGGACCCAGTACTTC. The encoded protein is CASSVEQVFGTQYF. V and J are TRBV9 and TRBJ2-5; weak D call: TRBD1 (5 bases). The V gene's germline CDR1 is SGDLS and CDR2 YYNGEE. This CDR3 spans 14 amino acids. Deletions cut 0 bases from V and 7 bases from J, with 13 bases between.